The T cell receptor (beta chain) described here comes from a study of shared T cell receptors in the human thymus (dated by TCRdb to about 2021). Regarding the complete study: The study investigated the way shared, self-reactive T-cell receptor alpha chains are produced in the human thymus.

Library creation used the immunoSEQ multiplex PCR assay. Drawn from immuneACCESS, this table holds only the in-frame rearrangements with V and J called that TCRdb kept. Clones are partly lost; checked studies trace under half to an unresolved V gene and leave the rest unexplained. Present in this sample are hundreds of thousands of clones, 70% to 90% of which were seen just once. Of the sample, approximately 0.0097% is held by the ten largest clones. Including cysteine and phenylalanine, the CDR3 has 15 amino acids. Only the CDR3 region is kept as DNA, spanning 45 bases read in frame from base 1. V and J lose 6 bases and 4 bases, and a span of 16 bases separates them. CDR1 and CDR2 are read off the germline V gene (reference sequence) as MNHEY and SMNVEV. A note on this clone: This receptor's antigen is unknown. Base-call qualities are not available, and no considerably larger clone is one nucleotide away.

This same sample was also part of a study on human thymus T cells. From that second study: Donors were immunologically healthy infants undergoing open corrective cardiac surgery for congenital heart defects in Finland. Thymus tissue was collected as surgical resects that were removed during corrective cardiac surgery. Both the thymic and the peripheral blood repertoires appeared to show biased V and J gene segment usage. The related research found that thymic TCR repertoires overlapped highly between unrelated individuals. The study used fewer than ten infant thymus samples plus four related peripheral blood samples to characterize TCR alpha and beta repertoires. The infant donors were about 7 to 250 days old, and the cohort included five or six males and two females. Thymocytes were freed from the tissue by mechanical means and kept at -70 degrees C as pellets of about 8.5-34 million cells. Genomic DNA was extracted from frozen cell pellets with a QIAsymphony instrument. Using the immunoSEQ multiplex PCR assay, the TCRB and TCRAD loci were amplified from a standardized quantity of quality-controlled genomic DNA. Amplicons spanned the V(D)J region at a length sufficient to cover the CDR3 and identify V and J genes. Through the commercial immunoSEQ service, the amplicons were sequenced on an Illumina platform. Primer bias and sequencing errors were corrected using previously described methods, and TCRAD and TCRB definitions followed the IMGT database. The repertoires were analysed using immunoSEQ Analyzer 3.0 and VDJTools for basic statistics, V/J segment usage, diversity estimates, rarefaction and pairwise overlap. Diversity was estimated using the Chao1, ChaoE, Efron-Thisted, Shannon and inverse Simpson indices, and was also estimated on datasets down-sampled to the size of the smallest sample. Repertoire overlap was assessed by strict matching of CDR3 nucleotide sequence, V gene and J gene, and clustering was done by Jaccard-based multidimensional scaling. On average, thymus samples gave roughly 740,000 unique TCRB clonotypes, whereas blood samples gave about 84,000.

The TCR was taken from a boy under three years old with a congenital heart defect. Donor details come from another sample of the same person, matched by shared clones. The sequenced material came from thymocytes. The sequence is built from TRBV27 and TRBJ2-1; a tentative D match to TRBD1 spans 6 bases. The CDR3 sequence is CASRGTSEGYNEQFF. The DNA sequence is TGTGCCAGCAGGGGGACAAGTGAGGGATACAATGAGCAGTTCTTC.